This TCR beta chain is from a study of cytomegalovirus exposure and HLA in healthy donors. PCR used 60 Vbeta primers and 13 Jbeta primers. Assay used: immunoSEQ multiplex PCR; TCRdb lists only in-frame clones, some missing. The data contain about 120,000 clones, 60% to 80% of them seen just once; the ten biggest clones take up more than 2%. A word on this clone: Other DNA sequences within the sample encode an identical CDR3.

The CDR3 consists of 12 residues. The trim removed 1 base at V and 16 bases at J, leaving 4 bases unmatched. The V gene's germline CDR1 is SGDLS and CDR2 YYNGEE. The chain combines TRBV9 with TRBJ2-6; TRBD2 matches 8 bases. The sequenced sample was PBMCs. This clonotype was sampled from a human donor in good health. DNA for the CDR3: TGTGCCAGCAGCGTACCGGGAGGGGATCTGACTTTC. This encodes CASSVPGGDLTF.